These 22 T cell receptor beta chains originate from one sample sequenced in a study of blood T cell repertoires in COVID-19. Clones were read by immunoSEQ multiplex PCR, and TCRdb kept only the in-frame ones, dropping some. Here the sample spans 190,000 or so clones, approximately 82% being singletons. Material for sequencing was peripheral blood. The receptors originated from a human donor with acute or convalescent COVID-19. The donor label of this sample is uncertain.

V usage is TRBV10-3 and J usage is TRBJ1-6, with 7 bases aligning to TRBD1. After removal of 4 bases from V and 7 bases from J, the junction contained 16 bases not matched to a gene. The germline CDR1 and CDR2 sequences are ENHRY and SYGVKD. The CDR3 runs to 18 residues. The CDR3, as DNA: TGTGCCATCAGTGCAGGGCTGGGGCCCCCCAGGGGGAATTCACCCCTCCACTTT. Residues: CAISAGLGPPRGNSPLHF.

V is TRBV7-3 and J is TRBJ1-5, with D maybe TRBD1 (5 bases). Trimming removed 5 bases from V and 5 bases from J, with 13 bases in between. From germline, CDR1 is SGHTA and CDR2 FQGTGA. The CDR3 loop spans 14 amino acids. CDR3 sequence (DNA): TGTGCCAGCAGCCCTGGCGGGGGGGATCAGCCCCAGCATTTT. It specifies CASSPGGGDQPQHF.

The rearrangement uses TRBV7-9 and TRBJ1-2; 10 positions match TRBD1. Unmatched junction bases numbered 0, after V lost 3 bases and J lost 2 bases. CDR1 is SEHNR, CDR2 FQNEAQ, per germline (reference sequence). This CDR3 contains 14 residues. This CDR3 is CASSLGQGNYGYTF. In nucleotides, the CDR3 is TGTGCCAGCAGCTTGGGACAGGGGAACTATGGCTACACCTTC. The variable domain in full, completed from reference TRBV7-9 and TRBJ1-2, reads DTGVSQNPRHKITKRGQNVTFRCDPISEHNRLYWYRQTLGQGPEFLTYFQNEAQLEKSRLLSDRFSAERPKGSFSTLEIQRTEQGDSAMYLCASSLGQGNYGYTFGSGTRLTVV.

This clone was detected only once. The rearrangement uses TRBV6-5 and TRBJ1-4; the match to TRBD1 covers 8 bases. The CDR3 is made up of 15 amino acids. After removal of 3 bases from V and 3 bases from J, the junction contained 3 bases not matched to a gene. Per the germline V gene, CDR1 is MNHEY and CDR2 is SVGAGI. The CDR3 nucleotides are TGTGCCAGCAGTTATGACAGGGGTCCTAATGAAAAACTGTTTTTT. This encodes CASSYDRGPNEKLFF.

The chain combines TRBV18 with TRBJ1-4, with D possibly matching TRBD1 (6 bases). V gave up 4 bases and J gave up 6 bases, with 9 bases separating them. CDR1 is KGHSH, CDR2 LQKENI, per germline. The CDR3 has 13 residues. CDR3 DNA sequence: TGTGCCAGCTCACAGGGGGTGGATGAAAAACTGTTTTTT. Translation: CASSQGVDEKLFF.

The chain uses TRBV9 and TRBJ2-1, with 9 bases that match TRBD2. The CDR3 runs to 15 residues. V trimming: 0 bases; J trimming: 10 bases; junction bases outside the gene matches: 8. Germline assignment: CDR1 SGDLS and CDR2 YYNGEE. CDR3 sequence (DNA): TGTGCCAGCAGCGTAGAGGTAGCGGGAGCAGAAGAGCAGTTCTTC. This sequence encodes CASSVEVAGAEEQFF.

The genes are TRBV25-1 and TRBJ2-5; D may be TRBD1 (6 bases). Trimming cost V 6 bases and J 5 bases, with 16 bases left between them. The CDR3 length is 14 residues. CDR1 is MGHDK and CDR2 is SYGVNS in the germline V gene. Here the CDR3 reads CASSDTGPRETQYF. CDR3 DNA: TGTGCCAGCAGCGATACAGGGCCCAGGGAGACCCAGTACTTC.

V is TRBV4-1 and J is TRBJ1-5; D not resolved. The CDR3 has 17 amino acids. Between the trimmed V and J ends, which lost 4 bases and 0 bases, there was a span of 16 bases. Germline values: CDR1 MGHRA, CDR2 YSYEKL. The CDR3 region is CASSPSFAPYSNQPQHF. CDR3 DNA sequence: TGCGCCAGCAGCCCGTCCTTCGCCCCCTATAGCAATCAGCCCCAGCATTTT.

This chain uses TRBV30 with TRBJ2-7, with a possible D match to TRBD1 (7 bases). V gave up 8 bases and J gave up 1 base, with 18 bases separating them. In germline, CDR1 is GTSNPN, CDR2 SVGIG (reference sequence). This CDR3 is built from 14 residues. CDR3 sequence reads: CAMEGAGGSYEQYF. Here the CDR3 DNA reads TGTGCCATGGAGGGGGCAGGGGGATCCTACGAGCAGTACTTC. The full variable domain, in which reference TRBV30 and TRBJ2-7 provide the parts outside the CDR3, is SQTIHQWPATLVQPVGSPLSLECTVEGTSNPNLYWYRQAAGRGLQLLFYSVGIGQISSEVPQNLSASRPQDRQFILSSKKLLLSDSGFYLCAMEGAGGSYEQYFGPGTRLTVT.

The chain carries TRBV9 and TRBJ2-1, with 7 bases lining up with TRBD2. V was pared by 3 bases and J by 4 bases, with 4 bases of the junction left unmatched. The germline CDR1 and CDR2 sequences are SGDLS and YYNGEE. This CDR3 has 14 amino acids. This CDR3 is CASSGFGGYNEQFF. In nucleotides, the CDR3 is TGTGCCAGCAGCGGATTCGGGGGGTACAATGAGCAGTTCTTC.

The rearrangement links TRBV6-2 or TRBV6-3 to TRBJ2-5; TRBD1 might be the D (6 bases). This CDR3 is built from 17 residues. The germline V and J ends were trimmed by 2 bases and 5 bases, with 21 bases remaining between them. Germline-derived CDR1 and CDR2 are MNHEY and SVGEGT. CDR3 bases: TGTGCCAGCAGTTACCGTATTACGACAGGTTACCTGGAGACCCAGTACTTC. Protein sequence: CASSYRITTGYLETQYF.

This sequence joins TRBV7-3 and TRBJ2-2, with D perhaps matching TRBD2 (6 bases). V gave up 5 bases and J gave up 3 bases, with 13 bases separating them. Germline V gives CDR1 SGHTA, CDR2 FQGTGA. The CDR3 has 15 residues. The CDR3 spells CASSTGTAYTGELFF. DNA for the CDR3: TGTGCCAGCAGCACCGGGACTGCCTACACCGGGGAGCTGTTTTTT.

This clone was counted a single time. This chain uses TRBV11-2 with TRBJ1-6; D is undetermined. Trimming took 0 bases from V and 7 from J, leaving 10 bases between them. The V gene's germline CDR1 is SGHAT and CDR2 FQNNGV. CDR3 length: 15 residues. The CDR3 sequence: CASSLDLGQNSPLHF. In DNA form, the CDR3 reads TGTGCCAGCAGCTTAGATTTGGGCCAAAATTCACCCCTCCACTTT.

The rearrangement joins TRBV18 to TRBJ2-2; tentatively, D is TRBD1 (5 bases). V lost 7 bases and J 2 bases, leaving 11 bases between the germline ends. The germline CDR1 and CDR2 sequences are KGHSH and LQKENI. The CDR3 has 14 amino acids. The CDR3 coding sequence is TGTGCCAGCTGTCCCCAGGGAAACACCGGGGAGCTGTTTTTT. It specifies CASCPQGNTGELFF.

The chain carries TRBV7-2 and TRBJ1-1; D unresolved. V dropped 1 base and J dropped 2 bases, with 8 bases sitting between them. Germline V gene lookup returns CDR1 SGHTA and CDR2 FQGNSA. This CDR3 is built from 14 residues. CDR3 amino acids: CASSLGGSNTEAFF. The CDR3 DNA reads as TGTGCCAGCAGCTTAGGAGGGAGCAACACTGAAGCTTTCTTT.

V gene TRBV9 combines with J gene TRBJ2-3; a possible D gene is TRBD1 (6 bases). Germline-derived CDR1 and CDR2 are SGDLS and YYNGEE. Trimming removed 0 bases from V and 0 bases from J, with 11 bases in between. The CDR3 is 16 amino acids. In DNA, the CDR3 is TGTGCCAGCAGCGTAGTAGGGGGATTTAGCACAGATACGCAGTATTTT. This encodes CASSVVGGFSTDTQYF.

The rearrangement links TRBV19 to TRBJ2-7, with D unclear. The CDR3 consists of 13 residues. The ends were cut back, 5 bases at V and 7 bases at J, with 15 bases in the middle. CDR1 and CDR2 from the germline V gene are LNHDA and SQIVND (reference sequence). This chain's CDR3 is CASSSVTYGEQYF. The CDR3 nucleotides read TGTGCCAGTAGTTCCGTAACCTACGGTGAGCAGTACTTC.

This clone has a count of ten or more. The rearrangement links TRBV4-1 to TRBJ1-1; TRBD1 matches at 8 bases. Germline assignment: CDR1 MGHRA and CDR2 YSYEKL. With 4 bases clipped from V and 1 base from J, the junction kept 5 bases outside the gene matches. The CDR3 runs to 15 residues. The CDR3 region is CASSPGTGPNTEAFF. The CDR3 DNA is TGCGCCAGCAGCCCAGGGACAGGACCGAACACTGAAGCTTTCTTT.

The genes are TRBV19 and TRBJ1-5; 9 nucleotides match TRBD1. The CDR3 length is 16 residues. Germline-derived CDR1 and CDR2 are LNHDA and SQIVND (reference sequence). After removal of 6 bases from V and 2 bases from J, the junction contained 8 bases not matched to a gene. The CDR3 region is CASRSGTGFGNQPQHF. In DNA form, the CDR3 reads TGTGCCAGTAGATCCGGGACAGGGTTTGGCAATCAGCCCCAGCATTTT.

The chain uses TRBV12-5 and TRBJ2-1; 8 bases align to TRBD2. CDR3 length equals 16 residues. V gave up 1 base and J gave up 2 bases; unmatched junction bases: 4. Per germline, CDR1 LGHNT and CDR2 FRNRAP. The CDR3 region is CASGLARAGAYNEQFF. The CDR3 DNA reads TGTGCTAGTGGTTTGGCCCGAGCGGGAGCCTACAATGAGCAGTTCTTC.

This chain joins TRBV7-7 and TRBJ2-5, with a weak D call TRBD1 (8 bases). Germline V gene data show CDR1 as SSHAT and CDR2 as FNYEAQ (reference sequence). This CDR3 is built from 15 residues. V lost 5 bases and J lost 5, with 18 bases in between. The CDR3 DNA reads as TGTGCCAGCAGCACTCGGACAGGGAGGGGGGAGACCCAGTACTTC. It is translated as CASSTRTGRGETQYF.

This rearrangement joins TRBV5-1 to TRBJ2-1, with 10 bases lining up with TRBD2. Germline V gene data show CDR1 as SGHRS and CDR2 as YFSETQ. This CDR3 contains 16 residues. Trimming at V came to 1 base and at J to 2 bases, leaving 3 bases not matched to a gene. CDR3 DNA sequence: TGCGCCAGCAGCTTGAGGACTAGCGGTCCCTACAATGAGCAGTTCTTC. It specifies CASSLRTSGPYNEQFF. Full variable domain (missing parts from reference TRBV5-1 and TRBJ2-1): KAGVTQTPRYLIKTRGQQVTLSCSPISGHRSVSWYQQTPGQGLQFLFEYFSETQRNKGNFPGRFSGRQFSNSRSEMNVSTLELGDSALYLCASSLRTSGPYNEQFFGPGTRLTVL.